The 5 T cell receptor beta chains listed next were all sequenced from one sample in a study of T-cell reconstitution after alpha-beta-depleted transplantation in children. Unique molecular identifiers were used to barcode this TCRbeta library. TCRdb fed the PCR reads into MiXCR, producing one record per CDR3 protein. The table lists roughly 500,000 distinct CDR3 sequences, under 15% of them singletons. The starting material was PBMCs from the stem cell graft donor, obtained from the stem cell graft. The receptors derive from a human donor who donated a stem cell graft to a child with combined immunodeficiency.

This rearrangement joins TRBV6-1 to TRBJ1-1; unclear D gene. The CDR3 has 14 amino acids. Trimming left V 1 base short and J 10 bases short, with 16 bases between. Germline V gene data show CDR1 as MNHNS and CDR2 as SASEGT. CDR3 bases: TGTGCCAGCAGTGAAGAAGCGACCAACCTTTTAGCTTTCTTT. Protein: CASSEEATNLLAFF.

Concerning this clonotype itself: A read error may produce the germline difference seen at one junction end. The chain has TRBV28 and TRBJ1-5; weak D call: TRBD1 (5 bases). The CDR3 spans 13 residues. The germline gives CDR1 MDHEN, CDR2 SYDVKM. CDR3 coding DNA: TGTGCCAGCGGTTTGTGGGGGAACCAGCCCCAGCATTTT. Translating gives CASGLWGNQPQHF.

V gene TRBV5-1 combines with J gene TRBJ2-7, with a tentative D call TRBD1 (7 bases). The V end was cut by 3 bases, the J end by 4 bases, with 17 bases between. Germline loops: CDR1 SGHRS, CDR2 YFSETQ. This CDR3 comprises 15 residues. CDR3 in amino acids: CASSSTAGGFYEQYF. The DNA of the CDR3 is TGCGCCAGCAGCTCTACGGCAGGGGGGTTTTACGAGCAGTACTTC.

The chain has TRBV6-1 and TRBJ2-1; perhaps TRBD1 as D (6 bases). Trimming removed 5 bases at V and 1 base at J, with 18 bases between. This CDR3 comprises 17 residues. Germline V CDR1 and CDR2: MNHNS, SASEGT. The CDR3 loop is CASSPLDSHLSYNEQFF. CDR3 sequence (DNA): TGTGCCAGCAGTCCACTGGACAGTCACTTGTCCTACAATGAGCAGTTCTTC.

This clonotype appeared many times. The chain has TRBV29-1 and TRBJ2-1, with 8 bases matching TRBD2. Germline assignment: CDR1 SQVTM and CDR2 ANQGSEA. J lost 8 bases, V lost 5 bases, and 11 bases had no gene match. There are 14 residues in the CDR3. The CDR3 loop is CSVKTGTRFDEQFF. The CDR3 DNA follows: TGCAGCGTTAAAACCGGGACTAGGTTCGATGAGCAGTTCTTC.